This T cell receptor (beta chain) was observed in a study of shared clonotypes between healthy human individuals (TCRdb year 2020). General notes on the study: A few men and two women, aged 18 to 49 years, made up the cohort. To increase sequencing depth and limit assay-specific biases, TCR repertoire library preparation and sequencing were carried out by different laboratories using diverse techniques. For each donor, CD4 naive and CD4 memory were each given three plates, CD8 naive was given two plates, and CD8 memory was given one plate. Each donor's leukapheresis produced roughly between roughly 0.85 and 10 billion PBMCs. To estimate repertoire size and how much clonotypes are shared between individuals, the study performed deep sequencing of blood TCR repertoires from 4 to 6 healthy adults. Broad study findings and their caveats: Larger estimated clonotype richness was generally found for naive subsets than for memory subsets. Sharing across four donors was observed for about 5% of naive CD4, around 3.5% of naive CD8, 2% to 2.5% of memory CD4, and 0.4% of memory CD8 clonotypes. The genetic and exposure-history diversity represented was limited by the small number of donors. Compared with non-shared clonotypes, the clonotypes found in all four sorted-subset donors had higher generation probabilities. Rarefaction of sorted-subset datasets indicated incomplete sequencing despite the large sequencing depth. Pairwise subsampling indicated that sequencing depth was expected to affect the degree of clonotype sharing among donors. Sampling was limited to blood, and TCR repertoires in tissue likely differ from TCR repertoires in blood.

As encoded in the germline V gene (reference sequence), CDR1 is SEHNR while CDR2 is FQNEAQ. The trim is 5 bases for V and 3 bases for J, with a gap of 16 bases between the germline ends. The CDR3 holds 15 amino acids from the cysteine to the phenylalanine. The kept DNA is CDR3 alone, 45 bases in frame from the first base. Using the deep immunoSEQ assay, TCR CDR3 regions were amplified from genomic DNA by multiplex PCR. Extracted genomic DNA from each cell subset was spread evenly across all wells of several immunoSEQ 96-well plates, with each plate serving as a replicate. For sorted subsets, each replicate PCR was loaded with approximately 0.2 ug genomic DNA, equivalent to 25,000 to 35,000 T cell genomes. The purified libraries were quantified using a Qubit 3.0 fluorometer, sized with a Bioanalyzer 2100, and then quantified again using the KAPA Library Quantification kit. Every immunoSEQ 96-well plate was sequenced on a separate single-read 150-cycle Illumina NextSeq 550 flow cell. The published analysis was carried out like this. Because the immunoSEQ output held only junctional sequences and lacked quality scores, the filtering could not match the filtering applied to full-length reads. Sequences were annotated with PyIR, a Python wrapper for IgBLAST v1.9, using IMGT germline references to assign V/J genes and CDR3. Reads with weak V/J assignments (E-value above 1e-6), missing CDR3, stop codons, out-of-frame junctions, or ambiguous translated residues were removed. V3J clonotypes were defined as sequences sharing the same inferred V gene, J gene, and CDR3 amino acid sequence. The percentage overlap between two repertoires was calculated by dividing the number of shared unique clonotypes by the size of the smaller repertoire. Repertoire richness was assessed with RTK rarefaction, the Chao1 estimator, and Recon v2.1 estimates of unobserved clonotypes. Generation probabilities were computed with OLGA for all TCRbeta clonotypes obtained by the gDNA method from several donors. TCRdb limited this immuneACCESS table to in-frame rearrangements with V and J called. A share of clones is missing; checked studies link under half to unresolved V genes, and the rest is unexplained. That table is the source of V, J and clone size, and D and trimming were worked out from the DNA. In this sample the table shows under 2.5 million clones, 85% to 95% of which occur a single time. The ten largest clonotypes hold more than 0.35% of the sample.

This clone was observed a few times. The antigen it binds to is not known. Per-base quality was not reported, and no clone a single base away is much larger than it. Healthy HIV-negative adults with no recently reported acute infections or vaccinations were included as donors. All donors were Caucasian adults living in Nashville, Tennessee, USA. CD4+ T cells were enriched through magnetic negative selection, after which naive cells were positively selected on CD45RA and the remaining negative fraction served as the memory subset. Blood was obtained by leukapheresis, after which PBMCs were separated by Ficoll-Histopaque density gradient centrifugation and cryopreserved in liquid nitrogen vapor phase. Analytical flow cytometry was used to check the purity and quantity of every magnetically sorted T cell population. Genomic DNA was isolated from each sorted fraction and quantified by UV absorbance on a Nanodrop 2000c.

The chain was built from TRBV7-9 and TRBJ1-2; perhaps TRBD1 is the D gene, with 6 bases matching. The receptor was derived from a man younger than 30 in good health. Some clones in this sample may be carry-over from other donors' samples. Sequences were obtained from naive CD4+ T cells from PBMCs. The label giving this sample's cell subset or site can be read as: CD45RA+ positively selected. The DNA sequence reads TGTGCCAGCAGCCCAATTGACAGGCCTTACTATGGCTACACCTTC. This codes for CASSPIDRPYYGYTF.